This TCR beta chain was documented in a study of blood T cell repertoires in COVID-19. Study in general: T cells, B-cell-depleted T cells, or PBMCs supplied cDNA or gDNA.

TCRdb's copy holds only in-frame clones and misses some; the assay was immunoSEQ multiplex PCR. This repertoire shows some 390,000 clones, 80% to 90% found once; its top ten account for roughly 1.1%. Trimming took 6 bases from V and 4 from J, leaving 22 bases between them. The CDR3 sequence is 16 residues long. Per germline, CDR1 MNHEY and CDR2 SMNVEV (reference sequence). Individuals aged about 18 to 100 years were recruited from 24 US areas. Clinical histories supplied by participants themselves formed the basis of cohort assignment. Recovered participants had two consecutive negative NP/OP PCR tests, healthcare professional clearance, or symptom resolution.

The chain recombines TRBV27 with TRBJ2-7; D perhaps matches TRBD2 (6 bases). This TCR was sampled from a young man who had recovered from COVID-19. Specimen: PBMCs or T cells enriched from blood (not recorded which). CDR3 DNA sequence: TGTGCCAGCAGCCCACGGTGGAGGGAGAAGGAATACGAGCAGTACTTC. It yields the protein CASSPRWREKEYEQYF.